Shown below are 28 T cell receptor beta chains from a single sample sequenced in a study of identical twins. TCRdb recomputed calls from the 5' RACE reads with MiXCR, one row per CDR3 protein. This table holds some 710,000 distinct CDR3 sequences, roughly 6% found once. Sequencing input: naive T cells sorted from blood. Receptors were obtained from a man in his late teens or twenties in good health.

The CDR3 DNA is TGTGCCAGCAGTGCCGGGACAGGAGGTTCCAATGAGCAGTTCTTC. Translating it yields CASSAGTGGSNEQFF. This chain links TRBV27 with TRBJ2-1, with 8 bases that match TRBD1. Germline loops: CDR1 MNHEY, CDR2 SMNVEV (reference sequence). CDR3 length: 15 residues. V trimming: 5 bases; J trimming: 6 bases; junction bases outside the gene matches: 9.

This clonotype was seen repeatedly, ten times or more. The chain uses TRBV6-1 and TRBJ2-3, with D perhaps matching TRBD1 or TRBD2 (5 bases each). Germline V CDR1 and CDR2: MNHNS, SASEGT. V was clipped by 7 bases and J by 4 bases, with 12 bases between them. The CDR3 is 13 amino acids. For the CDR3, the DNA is TGTGCCAGCAACTGGGGGTCGGCAGATACGCAGTATTTT. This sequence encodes CASNWGSADTQYF.

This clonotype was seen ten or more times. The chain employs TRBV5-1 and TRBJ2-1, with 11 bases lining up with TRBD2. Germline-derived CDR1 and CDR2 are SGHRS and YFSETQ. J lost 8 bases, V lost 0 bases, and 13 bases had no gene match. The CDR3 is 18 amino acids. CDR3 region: CASSLGSLAGGSWDEQFF. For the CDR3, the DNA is TGCGCCAGCAGCTTGGGATCCCTAGCGGGAGGATCATGGGATGAGCAGTTCTTC. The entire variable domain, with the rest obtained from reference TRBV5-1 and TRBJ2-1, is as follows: KAGVTQTPRYLIKTRGQQVTLSCSPISGHRSVSWYQQTPGQGLQFLFEYFSETQRNKGNFPGRFSGRQFSNSRSEMNVSTLELGDSALYLCASSLGSLAGGSWDEQFFGPGTRLTVL.

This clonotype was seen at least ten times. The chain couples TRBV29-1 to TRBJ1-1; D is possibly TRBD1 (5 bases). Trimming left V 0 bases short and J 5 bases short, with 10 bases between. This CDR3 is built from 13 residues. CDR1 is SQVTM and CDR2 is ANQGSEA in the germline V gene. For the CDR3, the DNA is TGCAGCGTTGAAGAGGGGGGGGGTACTGAAGCTTTCTTT. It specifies CSVEEGGGTEAFF.

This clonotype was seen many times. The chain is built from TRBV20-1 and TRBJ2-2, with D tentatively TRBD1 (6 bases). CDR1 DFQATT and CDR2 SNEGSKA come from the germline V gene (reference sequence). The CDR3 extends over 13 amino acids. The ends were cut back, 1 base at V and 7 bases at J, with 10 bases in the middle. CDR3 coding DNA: TGCAGTGCTAGAGCTACAGGGAACGGGGAGCTGTTTTTT. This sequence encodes CSARATGNGELFF.

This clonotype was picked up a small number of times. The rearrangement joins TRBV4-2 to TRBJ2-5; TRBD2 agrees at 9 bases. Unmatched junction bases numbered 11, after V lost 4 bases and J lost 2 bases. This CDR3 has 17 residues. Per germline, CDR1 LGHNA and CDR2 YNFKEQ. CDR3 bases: TGTGCCAGCAGCCTAACTCGCGCTAGCGGGACACAAGAGACCCAGTACTTC. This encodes CASSLTRASGTQETQYF.

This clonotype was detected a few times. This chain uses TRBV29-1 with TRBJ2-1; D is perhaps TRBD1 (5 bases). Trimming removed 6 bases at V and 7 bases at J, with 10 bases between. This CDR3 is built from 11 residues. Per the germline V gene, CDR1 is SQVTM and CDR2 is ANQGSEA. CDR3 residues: CSVLQGNEQFF. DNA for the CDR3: TGCAGCGTCTTGCAGGGTAATGAGCAGTTCTTC.

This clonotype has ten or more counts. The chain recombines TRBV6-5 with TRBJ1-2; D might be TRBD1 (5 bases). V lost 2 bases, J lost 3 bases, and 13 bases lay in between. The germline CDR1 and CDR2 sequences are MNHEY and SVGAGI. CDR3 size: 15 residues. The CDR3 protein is CASSYKGVGYYGYTF. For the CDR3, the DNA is TGTGCCAGCAGTTACAAAGGGGTCGGGTACTATGGCTACACCTTC.

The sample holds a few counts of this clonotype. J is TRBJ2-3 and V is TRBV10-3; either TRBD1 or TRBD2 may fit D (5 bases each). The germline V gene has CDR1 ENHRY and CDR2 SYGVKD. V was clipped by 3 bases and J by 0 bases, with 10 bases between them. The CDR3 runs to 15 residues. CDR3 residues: CAISERDGSTDTQYF. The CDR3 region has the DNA TGTGCCATCAGTGAAAGGGACGGTAGCACAGATACGCAGTATTTT.

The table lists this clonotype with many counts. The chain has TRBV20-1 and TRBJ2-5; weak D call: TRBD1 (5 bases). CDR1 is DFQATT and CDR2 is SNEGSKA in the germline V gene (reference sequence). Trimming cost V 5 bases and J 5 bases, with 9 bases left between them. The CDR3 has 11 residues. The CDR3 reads CSAGAGETQYF. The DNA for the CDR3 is TGCAGTGCTGGAGCAGGGGAGACCCAGTACTTC.

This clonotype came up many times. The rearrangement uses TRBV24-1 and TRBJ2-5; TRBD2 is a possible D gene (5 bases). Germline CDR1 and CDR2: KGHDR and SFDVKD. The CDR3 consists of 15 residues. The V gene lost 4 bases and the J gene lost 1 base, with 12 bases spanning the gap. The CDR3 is CATSERANLQETQYF. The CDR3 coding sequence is TGTGCCACCAGTGAGAGGGCAAATCTCCAAGAGACCCAGTACTTC.

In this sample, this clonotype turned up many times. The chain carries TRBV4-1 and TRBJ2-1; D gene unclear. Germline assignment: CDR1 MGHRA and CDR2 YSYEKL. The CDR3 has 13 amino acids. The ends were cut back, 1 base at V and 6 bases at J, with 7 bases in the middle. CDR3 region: CASSQGGGNEQFF. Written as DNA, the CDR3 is TGCGCCAGCAGCCAAGGGGGTGGCAATGAGCAGTTCTTC.

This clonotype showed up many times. DNA of the CDR3: TGTGCCAGCAGCTTAGAGGGCAGCCGAAACACCATATATTTT. Translated, it gives CASSLEGSRNTIYF. The V call is TRBV7-9, the J call TRBJ1-3; no firm D call. The germline gives CDR1 SEHNR, CDR2 FQNEAQ (reference sequence). This CDR3 is 14 amino acids long. V lost 1 base, J lost 5 bases, and 9 bases lay in between.

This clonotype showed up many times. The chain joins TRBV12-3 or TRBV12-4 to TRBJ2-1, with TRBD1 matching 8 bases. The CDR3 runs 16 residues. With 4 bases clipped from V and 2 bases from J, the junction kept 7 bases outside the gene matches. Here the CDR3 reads CASSSRQGIAYNEQFF. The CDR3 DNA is TGTGCCAGCAGTTCCCGACAGGGGATAGCCTACAATGAGCAGTTCTTC.

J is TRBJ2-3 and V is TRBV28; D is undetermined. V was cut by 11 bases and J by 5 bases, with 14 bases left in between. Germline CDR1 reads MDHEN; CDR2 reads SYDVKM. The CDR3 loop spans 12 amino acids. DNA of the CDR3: TGTGCCTCCCTCGATCCGGGAGATACGCAGTATTTT. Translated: CASLDPGDTQYF.

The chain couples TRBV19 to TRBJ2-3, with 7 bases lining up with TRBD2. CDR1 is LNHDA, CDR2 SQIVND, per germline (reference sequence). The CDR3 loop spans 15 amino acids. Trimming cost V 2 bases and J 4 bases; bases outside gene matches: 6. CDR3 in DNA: TGTGCCAGTAGTATATTTGCGGGAGACGCAGATACGCAGTATTTT. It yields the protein CASSIFAGDADTQYF.

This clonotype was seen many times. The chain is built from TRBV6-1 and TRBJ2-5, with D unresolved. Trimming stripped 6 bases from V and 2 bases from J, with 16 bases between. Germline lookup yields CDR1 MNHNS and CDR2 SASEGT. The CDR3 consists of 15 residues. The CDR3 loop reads CASRKWEGVQETQYF. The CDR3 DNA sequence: TGTGCCAGCAGAAAGTGGGAAGGCGTTCAAGAGACCCAGTACTTC.

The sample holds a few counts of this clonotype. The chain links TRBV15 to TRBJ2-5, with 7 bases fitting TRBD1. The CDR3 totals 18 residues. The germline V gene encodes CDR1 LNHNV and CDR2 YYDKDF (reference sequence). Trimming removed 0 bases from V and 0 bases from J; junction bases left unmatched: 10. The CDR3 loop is CATSRDAGGSLYQETQYF. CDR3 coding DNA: TGTGCCACCAGCAGAGATGCAGGGGGTAGCTTGTACCAAGAGACCCAGTACTTC.

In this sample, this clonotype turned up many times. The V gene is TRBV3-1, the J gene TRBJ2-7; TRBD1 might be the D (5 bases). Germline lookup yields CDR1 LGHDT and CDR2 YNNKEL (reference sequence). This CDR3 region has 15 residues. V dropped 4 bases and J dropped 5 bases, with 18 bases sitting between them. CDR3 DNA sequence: TGTGCCAGCAGCCGTCCCGGACAAAGGTCCCACGAGCAGTACGTC. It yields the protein CASSRPGQRSHEQYV.

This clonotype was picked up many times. The CDR3 spells CASSLPGLAVSTDTQYF. CDR3 coding DNA: TGCGCCAGCAGCTTGCCGGGACTAGCGGTTAGCACAGATACGCAGTATTTT. This chain joins TRBV5-1 and TRBJ2-3, with 11 bases identical to TRBD2. This CDR3 contains 17 residues. Germline trimming cut 1 base from V and 0 bases from J; bases unmatched to any gene: 4. CDR1 and CDR2 from the germline V gene are SGHRS and YFSETQ.

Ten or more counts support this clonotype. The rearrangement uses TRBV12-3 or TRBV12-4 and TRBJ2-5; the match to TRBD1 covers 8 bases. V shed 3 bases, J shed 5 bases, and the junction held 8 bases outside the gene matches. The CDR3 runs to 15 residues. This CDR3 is CASSFGRGRGETQYF. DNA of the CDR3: TGTGCCAGCAGTTTCGGCAGGGGGCGCGGGGAGACCCAGTACTTC.

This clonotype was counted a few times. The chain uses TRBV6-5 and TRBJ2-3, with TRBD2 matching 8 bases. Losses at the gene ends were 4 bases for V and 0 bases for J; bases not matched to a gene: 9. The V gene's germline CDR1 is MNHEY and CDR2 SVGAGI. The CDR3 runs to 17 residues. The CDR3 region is CASSSGGGTSSTDTQYF. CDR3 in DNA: TGTGCCAGCAGTTCCGGCGGGGGGACTTCTAGCACAGATACGCAGTATTTT.

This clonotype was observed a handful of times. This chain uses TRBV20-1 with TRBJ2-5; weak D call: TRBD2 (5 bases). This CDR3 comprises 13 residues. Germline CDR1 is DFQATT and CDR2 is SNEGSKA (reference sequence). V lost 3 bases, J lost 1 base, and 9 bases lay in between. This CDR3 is CSARASIQETQYF. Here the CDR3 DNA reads TGCAGTGCTAGGGCTAGCATCCAAGAGACCCAGTACTTC.

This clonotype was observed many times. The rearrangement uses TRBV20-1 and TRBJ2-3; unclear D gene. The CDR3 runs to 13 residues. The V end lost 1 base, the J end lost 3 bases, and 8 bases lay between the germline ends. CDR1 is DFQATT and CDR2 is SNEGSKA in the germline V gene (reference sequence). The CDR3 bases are TGCAGTGCTAGAGTGGTGGTAACAGATACGCAGTATTTT. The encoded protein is CSARVVVTDTQYF.

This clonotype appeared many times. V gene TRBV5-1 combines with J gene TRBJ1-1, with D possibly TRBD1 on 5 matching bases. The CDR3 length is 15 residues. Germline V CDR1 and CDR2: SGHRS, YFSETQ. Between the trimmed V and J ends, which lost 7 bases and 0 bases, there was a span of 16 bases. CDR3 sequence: CASYPGRSMNTEAFF. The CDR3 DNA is TGCGCCAGCTATCCGGGACGCAGCATGAACACTGAAGCTTTCTTT.

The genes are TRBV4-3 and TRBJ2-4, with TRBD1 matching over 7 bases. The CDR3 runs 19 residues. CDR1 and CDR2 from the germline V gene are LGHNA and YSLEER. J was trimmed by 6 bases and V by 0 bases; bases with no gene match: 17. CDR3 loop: CASSQERSGQPSALNIQYF. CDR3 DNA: TGCGCCAGCAGCCAAGAAAGGTCGGGACAGCCATCCGCTTTAAACATTCAGTACTTC.

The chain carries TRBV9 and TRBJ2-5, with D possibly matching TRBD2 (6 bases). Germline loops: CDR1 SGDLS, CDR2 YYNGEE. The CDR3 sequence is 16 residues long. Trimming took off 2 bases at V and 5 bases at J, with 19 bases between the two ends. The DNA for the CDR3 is TGTGCCAGCAGCGTGGGGGGTCTAGGCGGTGTGGAGACCCAGTACTTC. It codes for CASSVGGLGGVETQYF. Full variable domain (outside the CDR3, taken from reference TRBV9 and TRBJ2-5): DSGVTQTPKHLITATGQRVTLRCSPRSGDLSVYWYQQSLDQGLQFLIQYYNGEERAKGNILERFSAQQFPDLHSELNLSSLELGDSALYFCASSVGGLGGVETQYFGPGTRLLVL.

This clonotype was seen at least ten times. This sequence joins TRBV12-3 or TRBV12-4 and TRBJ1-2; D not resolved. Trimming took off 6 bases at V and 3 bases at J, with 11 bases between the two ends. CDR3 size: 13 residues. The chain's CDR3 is CASRGRTDYGYTF. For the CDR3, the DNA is TGTGCCAGCAGAGGGAGGACGGACTATGGCTACACCTTC.